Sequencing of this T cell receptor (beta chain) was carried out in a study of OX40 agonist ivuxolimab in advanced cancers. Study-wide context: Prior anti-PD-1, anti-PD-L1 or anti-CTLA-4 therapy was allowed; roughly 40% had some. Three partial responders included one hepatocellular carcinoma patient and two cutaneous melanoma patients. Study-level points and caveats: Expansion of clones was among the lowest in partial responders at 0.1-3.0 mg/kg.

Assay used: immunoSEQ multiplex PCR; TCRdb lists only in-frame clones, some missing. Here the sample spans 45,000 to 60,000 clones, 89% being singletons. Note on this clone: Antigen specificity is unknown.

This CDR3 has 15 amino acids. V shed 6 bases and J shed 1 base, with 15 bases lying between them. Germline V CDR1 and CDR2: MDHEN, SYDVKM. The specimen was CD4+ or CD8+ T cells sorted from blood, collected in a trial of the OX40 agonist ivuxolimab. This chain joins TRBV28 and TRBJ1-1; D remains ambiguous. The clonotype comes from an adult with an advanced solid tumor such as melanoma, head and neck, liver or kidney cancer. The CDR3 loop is CASSRREDGNTEAFF. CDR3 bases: TGTGCCAGCAGCCGACGGGAGGATGGGAACACTGAAGCTTTCTTT.